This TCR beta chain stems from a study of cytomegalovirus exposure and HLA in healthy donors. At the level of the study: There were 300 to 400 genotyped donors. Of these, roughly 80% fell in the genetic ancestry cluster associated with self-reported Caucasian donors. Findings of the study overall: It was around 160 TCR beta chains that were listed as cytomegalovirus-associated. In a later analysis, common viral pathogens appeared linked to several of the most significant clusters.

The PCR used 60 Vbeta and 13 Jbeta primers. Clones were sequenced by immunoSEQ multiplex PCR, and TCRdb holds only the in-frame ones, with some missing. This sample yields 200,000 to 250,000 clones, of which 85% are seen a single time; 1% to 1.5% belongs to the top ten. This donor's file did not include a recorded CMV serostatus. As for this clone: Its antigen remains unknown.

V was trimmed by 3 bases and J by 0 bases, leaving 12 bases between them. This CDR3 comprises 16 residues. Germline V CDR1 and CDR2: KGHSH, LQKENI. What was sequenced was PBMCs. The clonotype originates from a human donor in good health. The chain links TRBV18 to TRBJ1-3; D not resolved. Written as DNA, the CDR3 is TGTGCCAGCTCACCGAACAGCCTTTACTCTGGAAACACCATATATTTT. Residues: CASSPNSLYSGNTIYF.